The T cell receptor (beta chain) described here comes from a study of OX40 agonist ivuxolimab in advanced cancers. This CDR3 spans 14 amino acids. The germline CDR1 and CDR2 sequences are SEHNR and FQNEAQ (reference sequence). Trimming stripped 1 base from V and 1 base from J, with 6 bases between. Data came from immunoSEQ multiplex PCR; TCRdb stores just in-frame clones and leaves some out. The table records about 40,000 clones, roughly 90% of them present only once. Blood sampling was done at baseline, cycle 4 day 1, and cycle 7 day 1. This sequence joins TRBV7-9 and TRBJ2-3; a possible D gene is TRBD1 (5 bases). The sequence derives from an adult with an advanced solid tumor such as melanoma, head and neck, liver or kidney cancer. The specimen comprised CD4+ or CD8+ T cells sorted from blood, sampled in a trial of the OX40 agonist ivuxolimab. Here the CDR3 DNA reads TGTGCCAGCAGCTTAGAAGGGGGCACAGATACGCAGTATTTT. As protein: CASSLEGGTDTQYF.